This passage covers 6 T cell receptor beta chains from one sample sequenced in a study of T-cell reconstitution after alpha-beta-depleted transplantation in children. Researchers prepared the TCRbeta library using unique molecular identifiers, the study reports. TCRdb used MiXCR to reprocess the PCR reads, holding one entry per CDR3 protein. The sample has 500,000 to 650,000 distinct CDR3 sequences, about an eighth seen once; the top ten hold 12% to 15%. Sequencing was performed on PBMCs, mostly from graft donor cells, taken 180 days after TCRalphabeta/CD19-depleted stem cell transplant. These receptors were collected from a female patient aged 2-9 years who had a stem cell transplant for aplastic anemia, so the T cells may come from the graft donor.

There are many counts of this clonotype. This chain uses TRBV10-3 with TRBJ2-4; 9 bases align to TRBD1. Germline lookup yields CDR1 ENHRY and CDR2 SYGVKD. The CDR3 consists of 13 residues. The V gene end was trimmed by 6 bases and the J gene end by 9 bases; junction bases not matched to a gene: 6. Written as DNA, the CDR3 is TGTGCCATCAGCCGGGACAGGGAGGCCATTCAGTACTTC. Residues: CAISRDREAIQYF.

The chain is built from TRBV20-1 and TRBJ2-1; 9 bases align to TRBD2. CDR1 DFQATT and CDR2 SNEGSKA come from the germline V gene (reference sequence). Trimming took 0 bases from V and 1 from J; bases not matched to a gene: 1. The CDR3 has 15 amino acids. The CDR3 nucleotides are TGCAGTGCTAGAGAAGGACTAGCGTCCTACAATGAGCAGTTCTTC. This gives the protein CSAREGLASYNEQFF.

The chain carries TRBV11-2 and TRBJ2-7; 8 bases agree with TRBD2. The CDR3 runs 13 residues. The germline gives CDR1 SGHAT, CDR2 FQNNGV. CDR3 DNA: TGTGCCAGCAGCTTAGATCGGGGACTAGTACGTAACGTC. Translation gives CASSLDRGLVRNV.

This clonotype was recorded a few times. J is TRBJ2-7 and V is TRBV18; 9 positions agree with TRBD1. With 8 bases clipped from V and 4 bases from J, the junction kept 6 bases outside the gene matches. This CDR3 contains 13 residues. The germline V gene encodes CDR1 KGHSH and CDR2 LQKENI. CDR3 DNA sequence: TGTGCCAGCGCCGGGACAGGGAGATACGAGCAGTACGTC. This codes for CASAGTGRYEQYV.

A word on this clonotype: Being one base from a much bigger clone, this may be a read error. The rearrangement links TRBV7-6 to TRBJ2-2, with D possibly being TRBD1 (5 bases). There are 14 residues in the CDR3. CDR1 is SGHVS, CDR2 FNYEAQ, per germline. V lost 7 bases and J lost 0, with 9 bases in between. The CDR3 protein is CASILGPNTGELFF. CDR3 sequence (DNA): TGTGCCAGCATCTTGGGGCCGAACACCGGGGAGCTGTTTTTT.

This sequence joins TRBV28 and TRBJ2-7, with D uncertain. This CDR3 contains 11 residues. Germline loops: CDR1 MDHEN, CDR2 SYDVKM. With 8 bases removed from V and 5 bases from J, the gap between germline ends came to 10 bases. The DNA of the CDR3 is TGTGCCAGCCCAAGTTCGGACGAGCAGTACTTC. Its translation is CASPSSDEQYF.